This TCR beta chain stems from a study of radiotherapy plus CTLA-4 blockade in lung cancer (dated by TCRdb to 2016 to 2019). About the investigation overall: Objective responses were observed in around 20% of enrolled patients, and disease control was achieved in about 32%.

Notes on this clone: What antigen it recognizes has not been identified. It has no much larger one-base neighbor in the sample; base qualities were not kept.

Library construction relied on the immunoSEQ multiplex PCR assay. Entries here come from immuneACCESS through TCRdb and include only in-frame sequences with V and J called. Some clones fail to appear in such tables; in the studies checked, an unresolved V gene covers under half of the shortfall, and the cause of the remainder is unknown. For this sample the table gives roughly 97,000 clones, of which about four fifths were detected only once. The ten biggest clones cover roughly 3.1% of the sample. The study tested focal radiation therapy combined with CTLA-4 blockade (ipilimumab) in patients with chemo-refractory metastatic non-small-cell lung cancer. General conclusions and limits of the study: TCR clones derived from tumors expanded in peripheral blood after treatment with radiotherapy and ipilimumab. The strongest predictors of response were reported to be early dynamic shifts in blood T cell clones along with a rise in serum interferon-beta following radiation.

From a lookup of the germline V gene (reference sequence), CDR1 and CDR2 are LNHDA and SQIVND. From its cysteine to its phenylalanine, the CDR3 spans 14 amino acids. Solely the CDR3 DNA is kept, with 42 bases framed from the first base. V and J are truncated by 5 bases and 13 bases respectively, leaving an intervening sequence of 20 bases. The TCR was taken from a human donor with non-small cell lung cancer who had a partial response to radiotherapy plus ipilimumab. Some clones in this sample may be carry-over from other donors' samples. The sequences come from peripheral blood, collected from a patient treated with radiotherapy plus ipilimumab. Here the chain combines TRBV19 and TRBJ1-4, with TRBD1 as a weak D call on 6 bases. CDR3 region: CASSALRGRSVLFF. The DNA reads as follows: TGTGCCAGTAGTGCCCTCAGGGGTAGGAGCGTACTGTTTTTT.